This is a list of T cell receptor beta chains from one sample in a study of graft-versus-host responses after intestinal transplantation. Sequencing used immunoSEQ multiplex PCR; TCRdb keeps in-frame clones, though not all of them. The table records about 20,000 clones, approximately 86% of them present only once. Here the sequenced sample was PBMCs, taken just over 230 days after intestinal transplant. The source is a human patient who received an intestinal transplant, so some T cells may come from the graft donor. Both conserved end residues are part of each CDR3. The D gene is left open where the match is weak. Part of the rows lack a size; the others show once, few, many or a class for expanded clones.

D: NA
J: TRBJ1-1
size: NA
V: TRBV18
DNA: TGTGCCAGCTCACCAGACGCCTTGCGGTATGGGGCGAGGGAACAAGAAGCTTTCTTT
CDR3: CASSPDALRYGAREQEAFF

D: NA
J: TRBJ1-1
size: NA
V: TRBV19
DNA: TGTGCCAGTAGTAAGGGGATCAACACTGAAGCTTTCTTT
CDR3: CASSKGINTEAFF

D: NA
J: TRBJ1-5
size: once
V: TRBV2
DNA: TGTGCCAGCTCGTACCGGGCCATGCTTAATCAGCCCCAGCATTTT
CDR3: CASSYRAMLNQPQHF

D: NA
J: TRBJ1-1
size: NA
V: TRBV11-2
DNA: TGTGCCAGCAGGGGCGGGAACACTGAAGCTTTCTTT
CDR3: CASRGGNTEAFF

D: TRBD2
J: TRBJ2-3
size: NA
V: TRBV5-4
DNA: TGTGCCAGCAGCTTGTCGGGGGGGCCATCAGATACGCAGTATTTT
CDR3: CASSLSGGPSDTQYF

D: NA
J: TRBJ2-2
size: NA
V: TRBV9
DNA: TGTGCCAGCAGCGCCCCTCCGGTGGGCGGGGAGCTGTTTTTT
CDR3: CASSAPPVGGELFF

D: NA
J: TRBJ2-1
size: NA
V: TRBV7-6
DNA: TGTGCCAGCAGCTCCGCCCAGTACAATGAGCAGTTCTTC
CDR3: CASSSAQYNEQFF

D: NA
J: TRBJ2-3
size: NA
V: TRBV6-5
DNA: TGTGCCAGCAGTGAAGTGGGGTCAGATACGCAGTATTTT
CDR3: CASSEVGSDTQYF

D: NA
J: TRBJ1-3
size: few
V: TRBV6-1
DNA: TGTGCCAGCAGTGAACAGCCGTACTCTGGAAACACCATATATTTT
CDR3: CASSEQPYSGNTIYF

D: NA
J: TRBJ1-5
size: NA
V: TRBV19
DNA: TGTGCCAGTAGTAAATACGATCAGCCCCAGCATTTT
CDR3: CASSKYDQPQHF

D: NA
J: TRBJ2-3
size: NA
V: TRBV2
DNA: TGTGCCAGCAAAAGGGTCCGTTGGGGGGATACGCAGTATTTT
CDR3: CASKRVRWGDTQYF

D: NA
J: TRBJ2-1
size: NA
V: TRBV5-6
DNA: TGTGCCAGCAGCTTGCTAGGGGCGCAGGGTGGGCAGTTCTTC
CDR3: CASSLLGAQGGQFF

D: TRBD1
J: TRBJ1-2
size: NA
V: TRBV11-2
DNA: TGTGCCAGCAGCTTAAGGGACGGGGGACAGGGGGCGCGGAATATGGGCTACACCTTC
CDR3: CASSLRDGGQGARNMGYTF

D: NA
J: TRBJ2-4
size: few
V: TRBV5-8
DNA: TGTGCCAGCAGCCCCACCCAGGAGACAGCCAAAAACATTCAGTACTTC
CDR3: CASSPTQETAKNIQYF

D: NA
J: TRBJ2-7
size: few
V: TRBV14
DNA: TGTGCCAGCAGCCAAGGCTCAGGGATCCCTAGCTCCTACGAGCAGTACTTC
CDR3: CASSQGSGIPSSYEQYF

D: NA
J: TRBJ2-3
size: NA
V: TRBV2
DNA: TGTGCCAGCAGTGAAAGGCGGGCCAGCACAGATACGCAGTATTTT
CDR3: CASSERRASTDTQYF

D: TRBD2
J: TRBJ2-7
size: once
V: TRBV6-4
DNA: TGTGCCAGCAGTCCTAACGGAGCGGGGGGAAGCGAGCAGTACTTC
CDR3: CASSPNGAGGSEQYF

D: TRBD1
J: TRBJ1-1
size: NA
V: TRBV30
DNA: TGTGCCCGGGACAGGGTGGACACTGAAGCTTTCTTT
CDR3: CARDRVDTEAFF

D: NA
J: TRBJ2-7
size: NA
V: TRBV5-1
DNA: TGCGCCAGCAGCTTGGCCGGGGAGGAGGAGGCCTACGAGCAGTACTTC
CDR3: CASSLAGEEEAYEQYF

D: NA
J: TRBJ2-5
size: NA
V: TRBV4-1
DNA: TGCGCCAGCAGCCAAGGATTTCAAGAGACCCAGTACTTC
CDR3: CASSQGFQETQYF

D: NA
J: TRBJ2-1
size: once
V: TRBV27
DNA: TGTGCCAGCAGTCTTAGCAATGAGCAGTTCTTC
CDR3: CASSLSNEQFF

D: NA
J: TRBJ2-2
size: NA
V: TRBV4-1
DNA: TGCGCCAGCAGCCAAATAGGGGCGAACACCGGGGAGCTGTTTTTT
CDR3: CASSQIGANTGELFF

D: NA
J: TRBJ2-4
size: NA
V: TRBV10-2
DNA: TGCGCCAGCAGTGATCCTGGCGACAAAAACATTCAGTACTTC
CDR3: CASSDPGDKNIQYF

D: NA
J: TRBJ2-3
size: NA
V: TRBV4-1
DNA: TGCGCCAGCAGCCTACCGGGACTCCTTAAGGTATCAGATACGCAGTATTTT
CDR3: CASSLPGLLKVSDTQYF

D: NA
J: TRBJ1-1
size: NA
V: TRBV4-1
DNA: TGCGCCAGCAGTTCCATTGGAGGGGAAGGTGAAGCTTTCTTT
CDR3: CASSSIGGEGEAFF

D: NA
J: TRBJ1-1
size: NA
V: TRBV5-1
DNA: TGCGCCAGCAGCTTGGAGCTTGTGACAAAGAACACTGAAGCTTTCTTT
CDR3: CASSLELVTKNTEAFF

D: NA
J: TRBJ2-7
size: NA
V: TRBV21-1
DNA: TGTGCCAGCAGACACCTAGCGGGGGGGAGGGAGCAGTACTTC
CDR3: CASRHLAGGREQYF

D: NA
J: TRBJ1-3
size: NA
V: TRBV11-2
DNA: TGTGCCAGCAGCCGGAACCCGGTGGACTCTGGAAACACCATATATTTT
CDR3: CASSRNPVDSGNTIYF

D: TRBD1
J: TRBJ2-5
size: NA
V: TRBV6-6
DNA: TGTGCCAGCAGTCAAAGCGGACAGGCCAAAGGGACCCAGTACTTC
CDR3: CASSQSGQAKGTQYF

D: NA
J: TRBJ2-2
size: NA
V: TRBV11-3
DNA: TGTGCCAGCAGCCCAGCCCCGGTTACTGGCGGGGAGCTGTTTTTT
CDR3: CASSPAPVTGGELFF

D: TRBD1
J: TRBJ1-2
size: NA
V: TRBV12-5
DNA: TGTGCTAGTGGTTTCCCCAGGGGGTTTAACGGCTACACCTTC
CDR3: CASGFPRGFNGYTF

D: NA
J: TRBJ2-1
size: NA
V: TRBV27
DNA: TGTGCCAGCAGTTTGAAGCCCGGGTCCTACAATGAGCAGTTCTTC
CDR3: CASSLKPGSYNEQFF

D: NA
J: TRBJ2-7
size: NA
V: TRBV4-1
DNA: TGCGCCAGCAGCCAGATTGGCGAGTCCTACGAGCAGTACTTC
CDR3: CASSQIGESYEQYF

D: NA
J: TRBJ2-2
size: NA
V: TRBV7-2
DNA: TGTGCCAGCAGACGGGGACCTCCGAACACCGGGGAGCTGTTTTTT
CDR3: CASRRGPPNTGELFF

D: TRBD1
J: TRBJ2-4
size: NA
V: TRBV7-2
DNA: TGTGCCAGCAGCTTAGGACAGGGTAGTATCCGAAACATTCAGTACTTC
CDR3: CASSLGQGSIRNIQYF

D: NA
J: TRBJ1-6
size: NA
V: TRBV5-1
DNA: TGCGCCAGCCCTGGGCACAATTCACCCCTCCACTTT
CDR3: CASPGHNSPLHF

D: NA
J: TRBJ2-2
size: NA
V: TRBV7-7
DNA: TGTGCCAGCAGCCATACGGAGGGGGCCGGGGAGCTGTTTTTT
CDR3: CASSHTEGAGELFF

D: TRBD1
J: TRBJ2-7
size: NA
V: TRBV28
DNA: TGTGCCAGCAGCTCCCGCACCGGGACAGAAGTCTACGAGCAGTACTTC
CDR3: CASSSRTGTEVYEQYF

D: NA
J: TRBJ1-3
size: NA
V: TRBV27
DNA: TGTGCCAGCAGTTCCCGACAGGACTCTGGAAACACCATATATTTT
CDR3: CASSSRQDSGNTIYF

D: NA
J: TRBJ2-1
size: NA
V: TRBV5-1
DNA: TGCGCCAGCAGCTTGGAGGCAGACTCCTACAATGAGCAGTTCTTC
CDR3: CASSLEADSYNEQFF

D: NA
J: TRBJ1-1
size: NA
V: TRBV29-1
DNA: TGCAGCGTTGGGGTCACGAACACTGAAGCTTTCTTT
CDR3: CSVGVTNTEAFF

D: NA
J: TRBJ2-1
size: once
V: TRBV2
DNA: TGTGCCAGCAGTGATCAAACAACTAGCAATGAGCAGTTCTTC
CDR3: CASSDQTTSNEQFF

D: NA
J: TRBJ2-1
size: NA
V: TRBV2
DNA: TGTGCCAGCACCCCAGGGGCTAGTGGCAATGAGCAGTTCTTC
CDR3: CASTPGASGNEQFF

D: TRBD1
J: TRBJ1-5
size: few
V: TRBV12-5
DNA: TGTGCTAGGAGGCCCCCGGGACAGGGGGCGCATAGTAGCAATCAGCCCCAGCATTTT
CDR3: CARRPPGQGAHSSNQPQHF

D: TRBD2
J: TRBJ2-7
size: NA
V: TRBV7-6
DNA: TGTGCCAGCAGCTTACTAGCGGGGGGACGAGGCGAGCAGTACTTC
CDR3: CASSLLAGGRGEQYF

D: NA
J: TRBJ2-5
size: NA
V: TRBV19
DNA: TGTGCCAGTAGTCTCGGGGCGCGGGAGACCCAGTACTTC
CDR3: CASSLGARETQYF

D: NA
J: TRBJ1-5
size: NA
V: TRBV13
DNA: TGTGCCAGCAGTCTGGGTAGTCAGCCCCAGCATTTT
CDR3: CASSLGSQPQHF

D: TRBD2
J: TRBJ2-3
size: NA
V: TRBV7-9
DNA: TGTGCCAGCAGCTCGACTAGCGGGAACACAGATACGCAGTATTTT
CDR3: CASSSTSGNTDTQYF

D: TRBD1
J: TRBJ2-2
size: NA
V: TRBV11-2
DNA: TGTGCCAGCAGCCTCGGGACAGGCCAAACCGGGGAGCTGTTTTTT
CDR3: CASSLGTGQTGELFF

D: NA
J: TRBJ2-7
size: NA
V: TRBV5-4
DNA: TGTGCCAGCAGCTTGCATCAGGGAGACTACGAGCAGTACTTC
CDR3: CASSLHQGDYEQYF

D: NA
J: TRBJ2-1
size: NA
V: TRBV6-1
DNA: TGTGCCAGCAGTGAAGGGCAGGGGACTTACAATGAGCAGTTCTTC
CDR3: CASSEGQGTYNEQFF

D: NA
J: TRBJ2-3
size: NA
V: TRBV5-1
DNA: TGCGCCACCAGGGCGGGTCGCGGCACAGATACGCAGTATTTT
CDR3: CATRAGRGTDTQYF